This record looks at one TCR beta chain sequence and its context. The identical CDR3 is also encoded by other nucleotide sequences in the sample. The CDR3 runs 16 residues. The V end was cut by 0 bases, the J end by 0 bases, with 7 bases between. Looked up from germline, CDR1 is SGHRS and CDR2 is YFSETQ. Using immunoSEQ multiplex PCR, the repertoire was profiled, and TCRdb retains in-frame clones only, with some absent. The sample holds about 250,000 clones, 80% to 85% seen once. This sample is drawn from a study of blood T cell repertoires in COVID-19. J is TRBJ1-6 and V is TRBV5-1; D not resolved. Sequenced sample: peripheral blood. The sequence was obtained from a man between 45 and 60 years old with active or convalescent COVID-19. CDR3 in amino acids: CASSLAGSSYNSPLHF. The CDR3 bases are TGCGCCAGCAGCTTGGCCGGGAGCTCCTATAATTCACCCCTCCACTTT.